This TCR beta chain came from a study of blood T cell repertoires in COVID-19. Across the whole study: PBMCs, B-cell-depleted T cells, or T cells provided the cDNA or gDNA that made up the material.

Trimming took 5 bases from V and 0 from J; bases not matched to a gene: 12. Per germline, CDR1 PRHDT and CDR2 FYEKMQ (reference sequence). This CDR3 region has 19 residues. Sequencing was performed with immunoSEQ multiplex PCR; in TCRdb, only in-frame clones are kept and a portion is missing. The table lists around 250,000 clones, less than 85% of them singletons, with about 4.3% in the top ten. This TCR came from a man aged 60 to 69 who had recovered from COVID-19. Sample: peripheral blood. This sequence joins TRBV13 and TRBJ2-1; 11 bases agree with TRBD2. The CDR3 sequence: CASSRKASGGPGSYNEQFF. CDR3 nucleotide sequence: TGTGCCAGCAGCAGGAAAGCTAGCGGGGGGCCCGGCTCCTACAATGAGCAGTTCTTC.